This is a list of T cell receptor beta chains from one sample in a study of chemoradiotherapy in HPV16-positive cancers. Using immunoSEQ multiplex PCR, the repertoire was profiled, and TCRdb retains in-frame clones only, with some absent. This sample carries over 2,000 clones, about 86% of them seen once, and the ten largest clones take approximately 4.8%. Sequencing was performed on tumor tissue, taken from a patient who underwent chemoradiotherapy. The receptors here all came from a human donor with HPV-associated anogenital cancer. CDR3s include the opening cysteine and the closing phenylalanine or tryptophan. D genes are given only for firm matches. Not all rows give a size; the values are once, few, many and, for expanded clones, a class.

d_call: -
clone_size: -
j_call: TRBJ2-2
v_call: TRBV9
cdr3_aa: CASRVAANTGELFF
cdr3_nt: TGTGCCAGCAGGGTAGCGGCGAACACCGGGGAGCTGTTTTTT

d_call: TRBD1
clone_size: -
j_call: TRBJ2-7
v_call: TRBV7-3
cdr3_aa: CASSYAGGRGEQYF
cdr3_nt: TGTGCCAGCAGCTACGCAGGGGGCCGAGGCGAGCAGTACTTC

d_call: -
clone_size: once
j_call: TRBJ1-6
v_call: TRBV18
cdr3_aa: CASSRDRQENPPHF
cdr3_nt: TGTGCCAGCTCAAGGGATCGACAGGAGAACCCCCCCCACTTT

d_call: -
clone_size: few
j_call: TRBJ1-2
v_call: TRBV5-6
cdr3_aa: CASSLRTRNYGYTF
cdr3_nt: TGTGCCAGCAGCCTACGGACCAGGAACTATGGCTACACCTTC

d_call: -
clone_size: few
j_call: TRBJ1-2
v_call: TRBV6-6
cdr3_aa: CASSESGADGYTF
cdr3_nt: TGTGCCAGCAGTGAGTCAGGGGCTGATGGCTACACCTTC

d_call: -
clone_size: once
j_call: TRBJ2-2
v_call: TRBV2
cdr3_aa: CASSRGITGELFF
cdr3_nt: TGTGCCAGCAGTAGAGGGATCACCGGGGAGCTGTTTTTT

d_call: -
clone_size: -
j_call: TRBJ1-6
v_call: TRBV7-2
cdr3_aa: CASSLDSSVSPLHF
cdr3_nt: TGTGCCAGCAGCTTAGATAGCAGTGTGTCACCCCTCCACTTT

d_call: TRBD1
clone_size: -
j_call: TRBJ1-3
v_call: TRBV7-6
cdr3_aa: CASSLSGGQFSGNTIYF
cdr3_nt: TGTGCCAGCAGCTTAAGCGGGGGACAGTTCTCTGGAAACACCATATATTTT

d_call: TRBD1
clone_size: -
j_call: TRBJ2-3
v_call: TRBV12-5
cdr3_aa: CASGLKQGGADTQYF
cdr3_nt: TGTGCTAGTGGTTTGAAACAGGGGGGTGCAGATACGCAGTATTTT

d_call: TRBD1
clone_size: -
j_call: TRBJ2-1
v_call: TRBV2
cdr3_aa: CASSGAGGGEQFF
cdr3_nt: TGTGCCAGCAGTGGGGCAGGGGGCGGTGAGCAGTTCTTC

d_call: -
clone_size: -
j_call: TRBJ2-3
v_call: TRBV27
cdr3_aa: CASSLLLTHRRTDTQYF
cdr3_nt: TGTGCCAGCAGCCTCCTCCTCACACACCGACGCACAGATACGCAGTATTTT

d_call: -
clone_size: few
j_call: TRBJ2-2
v_call: TRBV9
cdr3_aa: CASSVPQRERLNTGELFF
cdr3_nt: TGTGCCAGCAGCGTCCCACAAAGGGAGCGGCTGAACACCGGGGAGCTGTTTTTT

d_call: TRBD2
clone_size: -
j_call: TRBJ2-3
v_call: TRBV10-1
cdr3_aa: CASSESGREAQYF
cdr3_nt: TGCGCCAGCAGTGAGTCTGGGCGGGAGGCGCAGTATTTT

d_call: -
clone_size: -
j_call: TRBJ2-7
v_call: TRBV5-1
cdr3_aa: CASSQSYEQYF
cdr3_nt: TGCGCCAGCAGCCAGAGCTACGAGCAGTACTTC

d_call: -
clone_size: few
j_call: TRBJ2-1
v_call: TRBV5-1
cdr3_aa: CASSLGVGATYNEQFF
cdr3_nt: TGCGCCAGCAGCTTGGGTGTGGGCGCTACCTACAATGAGCAGTTCTTC

d_call: TRBD1
clone_size: -
j_call: TRBJ2-5
v_call: TRBV9
cdr3_aa: CASSLRQGAEETQYF
cdr3_nt: TGTGCCAGCAGCCTACGACAGGGGGCCGAAGAGACCCAGTACTTC

d_call: -
clone_size: -
j_call: TRBJ2-6
v_call: TRBV19
cdr3_aa: CASSIAGDSGANVLTF
cdr3_nt: TGTGCCAGTAGTATAGCCGGCGACTCTGGGGCCAACGTCCTGACTTTC

d_call: -
clone_size: -
j_call: TRBJ2-3
v_call: TRBV2
cdr3_aa: CASSTRDPSTDTQYF
cdr3_nt: TGTGCCAGCAGTACTCGGGACCCGAGCACAGATACGCAGTATTTT

d_call: TRBD1
clone_size: -
j_call: TRBJ2-5
v_call: TRBV28
cdr3_aa: CASSLAGGETQYF
cdr3_nt: TGTGCCAGCAGTTTAGCAGGGGGAGAGACCCAGTACTTC

d_call: -
clone_size: -
j_call: TRBJ2-1
v_call: TRBV18
cdr3_aa: CASSPPVGSYNEQFF
cdr3_nt: TGTGCCAGCTCACCACCAGTAGGGTCTTACAATGAGCAGTTCTTC

d_call: TRBD1
clone_size: -
j_call: TRBJ2-1
v_call: TRBV9
cdr3_aa: CASSVGQPNEQFF
cdr3_nt: TGTGCCAGCAGCGTGGGACAGCCGAATGAGCAGTTCTTC

d_call: -
clone_size: -
j_call: TRBJ2-7
v_call: TRBV28
cdr3_aa: CASSLTAYEQYF
cdr3_nt: TGTGCCAGCAGTTTAACAGCCTACGAGCAGTACTTC

d_call: TRBD2
clone_size: few
j_call: TRBJ2-3
v_call: TRBV5-1
cdr3_aa: CASSPGLAGTSTDTQYF
cdr3_nt: TGCGCCAGCAGCCCAGGACTAGCGGGCACTAGCACAGATACGCAGTATTTT

d_call: TRBD1
clone_size: -
j_call: TRBJ1-4
v_call: TRBV27
cdr3_aa: CASSFSGTGVGEKLFF
cdr3_nt: TGTGCCAGCAGTTTTTCCGGGACAGGGGTGGGTGAAAAACTGTTTTTT

d_call: TRBD2
clone_size: -
j_call: TRBJ2-7
v_call: TRBV27
cdr3_aa: CASRLLTSGRTYEQYF
cdr3_nt: TGTGCCAGCAGGTTACTGACTAGCGGGCGAACCTACGAGCAGTACTTC

d_call: -
clone_size: -
j_call: TRBJ1-3
v_call: TRBV28
cdr3_aa: CASSLGRDNIYF
cdr3_nt: TGTGCCAGCAGTTTGGGGCGGGACAACATATATTTT

d_call: -
clone_size: -
j_call: TRBJ2-1
v_call: TRBV28
cdr3_aa: CASSLAGPDSPNEQFF
cdr3_nt: TGTGCCAGCAGTCTGGCCGGGCCCGATTCTCCCAATGAGCAGTTCTTC

d_call: TRBD1
clone_size: -
j_call: TRBJ1-1
v_call: TRBV29-1
cdr3_aa: CSVHRDRGTEAFF
cdr3_nt: TGCAGCGTCCATAGGGACAGGGGAACTGAAGCTTTCTTT

d_call: TRBD1
clone_size: -
j_call: TRBJ1-2
v_call: TRBV10-2
cdr3_aa: CASSESSGQGGSNYGYTF
cdr3_nt: TGCGCCAGCAGTGAGTCGTCCGGACAGGGGGGCAGTAACTATGGCTACACCTTC

d_call: -
clone_size: once
j_call: TRBJ2-1
v_call: TRBV15
cdr3_aa: CATSREAGRGEQFF
cdr3_nt: TGTGCCACCAGCAGAGAGGCGGGAAGGGGTGAGCAGTTCTTC

d_call: TRBD1
clone_size: -
j_call: TRBJ1-2
v_call: TRBV19
cdr3_aa: CASSMTLGQGVRGYTF
cdr3_nt: TGTGCCAGTAGCATGACGCTTGGACAGGGGGTTAGAGGCTACACCTTC

d_call: -
clone_size: -
j_call: TRBJ2-7
v_call: TRBV5-1
cdr3_aa: CASSPGLDYEQYF
cdr3_nt: TGCGCCAGCAGCCCGGGACTCGATTACGAGCAGTACTTC

d_call: -
clone_size: -
j_call: TRBJ1-1
v_call: TRBV9
cdr3_aa: CASSGDAVGEAFF
cdr3_nt: TGTGCCAGCAGCGGCGACGCCGTAGGTGAAGCTTTCTTT

d_call: TRBD1
clone_size: few
j_call: TRBJ1-1
v_call: TRBV18
cdr3_aa: CASSLRDRGLNTEAFF
cdr3_nt: TGTGCCAGCTCACTCCGGGACAGGGGGCTGAACACTGAAGCTTTCTTT

d_call: -
clone_size: -
j_call: TRBJ2-6
v_call: TRBV28
cdr3_aa: CASMGGQFSGANVLTF
cdr3_nt: TGTGCCAGCATGGGGGGACAGTTTTCTGGGGCCAACGTCCTGACTTTC

d_call: TRBD2
clone_size: -
j_call: TRBJ2-1
v_call: TRBV7-9
cdr3_aa: CASSPQSLAGPYNEQFF
cdr3_nt: TGTGCCAGCAGCCCCCAATCCCTAGCGGGACCCTACAATGAGCAGTTCTTC

d_call: -
clone_size: few
j_call: TRBJ1-5
v_call: TRBV19
cdr3_aa: CASSRGFGNQPQHF
cdr3_nt: TGTGCCAGTAGTAGAGGGTTTGGCAATCAGCCCCAGCATTTT

d_call: -
clone_size: -
j_call: TRBJ1-2
v_call: TRBV7-3
cdr3_aa: CASSLLGAYGYTF
cdr3_nt: TGTGCCAGCAGCTTACTGGGAGCCTATGGCTACACCTTC

d_call: -
clone_size: once
j_call: TRBJ1-6
v_call: TRBV30
cdr3_aa: CAWSVGNNNSPLHF
cdr3_nt: TGTGCCTGGAGTGTAGGGAATAATAATTCACCCCTCCACTTT

d_call: -
clone_size: -
j_call: TRBJ1-4
v_call: TRBV7-9
cdr3_aa: CASSLNLGDRRNEKLFF
cdr3_nt: TGTGCCAGCAGCTTAAACCTCGGAGACAGACGGAATGAAAAACTGTTTTTT

d_call: -
clone_size: -
j_call: TRBJ2-3
v_call: TRBV30
cdr3_aa: CAWSVSSDTQYF
cdr3_nt: TGTGCCTGGAGTGTAAGCTCAGATACGCAGTATTTT

d_call: TRBD1
clone_size: -
j_call: TRBJ2-7
v_call: TRBV18
cdr3_aa: CASSSTGDEQYF
cdr3_nt: TGTGCCAGCTCATCTACAGGGGATGAGCAGTACTTC

d_call: -
clone_size: -
j_call: TRBJ2-5
v_call: TRBV19
cdr3_aa: CASSITGTQETQYF
cdr3_nt: TGTGCCAGTAGTATAACGGGGACCCAAGAGACCCAGTACTTC

d_call: -
clone_size: -
j_call: TRBJ2-7
v_call: TRBV18
cdr3_aa: CASSPEATYEQYF
cdr3_nt: TGTGCCAGCTCACCGGAGGCTACCTACGAGCAGTACTTC

d_call: -
clone_size: -
j_call: TRBJ2-6
v_call: TRBV9
cdr3_aa: CASSVALGPGANVLTF
cdr3_nt: TGTGCCAGCAGCGTAGCTCTGGGGCCGGGGGCCAACGTCCTGACTTTC

d_call: TRBD2
clone_size: -
j_call: TRBJ2-5
v_call: TRBV19
cdr3_aa: CASSRTSGGVTQYF
cdr3_nt: TGTGCCAGTAGTAGAACTAGCGGGGGGGTGACCCAGTACTTC

d_call: -
clone_size: -
j_call: TRBJ1-2
v_call: TRBV12-1
cdr3_aa: CASSFMSLSYGYTF
cdr3_nt: TGTGCCAGCAGCTTTATGAGTCTTAGCTATGGCTACACCTTC

d_call: -
clone_size: -
j_call: TRBJ1-5
v_call: TRBV19
cdr3_aa: CASTPRGLGRNQPQHF
cdr3_nt: TGTGCCAGTACCCCCCGGGGACTGGGGCGTAATCAGCCCCAGCATTTT

d_call: TRBD1
clone_size: large
j_call: TRBJ2-6
v_call: TRBV27
cdr3_aa: CASSLTGGGANVLTF
cdr3_nt: TGTGCCAGCAGTCTAACAGGGGGTGGGGCCAACGTCCTGACTTTC

d_call: -
clone_size: few
j_call: TRBJ1-1
v_call: TRBV5-1
cdr3_aa: CASSLGQGQWYTEAFF
cdr3_nt: TGCGCCAGCAGCTTAGGCCAGGGGCAATGGTACACTGAAGCTTTCTTT

d_call: TRBD2
clone_size: -
j_call: TRBJ2-7
v_call: TRBV19
cdr3_aa: CASSLRASGSHEQYF
cdr3_nt: TGTGCCAGTAGTCTTCGGGCTAGCGGGAGCCACGAGCAGTACTTC

d_call: -
clone_size: -
j_call: TRBJ1-2
v_call: TRBV7-9
cdr3_aa: CASSLAANYGYTF
cdr3_nt: TGTGCCAGCAGCTTAGCAGCTAACTATGGCTACACCTTC

d_call: TRBD2
clone_size: -
j_call: TRBJ2-2
v_call: TRBV15
cdr3_aa: CATSRGLAGSTGELFF
cdr3_nt: TGTGCCACCAGCAGGGGCCTAGCGGGGTCCACCGGGGAGCTGTTTTTT

d_call: -
clone_size: -
j_call: TRBJ2-1
v_call: TRBV5-1
cdr3_aa: CASSWGNEQFF
cdr3_nt: TGCGCCAGCAGCTGGGGGAACGAGCAGTTCTTC